The rows below give T cell receptor beta chains drawn from one sample of a study of T-cell memory formation after mild COVID-19. TCRdb itself ran the 5' RACE reads through MiXCR, one entry per CDR3 protein. The sample consists of under 700,000 distinct CDR3 sequences, about a fifth of them appearing once. Sequencing was done on a sample of PBMCs or a T cell subset sorted from them (not recorded which). Receptor source: an adult woman who had mild COVID-19 (a few samples of this study predate the infection). Cell type and time point are not known. CDR3s include the opening cysteine and the closing phenylalanine or tryptophan. D genes are given only for firm matches. A clone size is listed for some rows: how often the clone was seen (once, few, many), or a class if it is expanded.

v_gene	d_gene	j_gene	abundance	CDR3nt	CDR3aa
TRBV20-1	NA	TRBJ1-5	few	TGCAGTGCTAGAGGCGATTTCGGGGCGAAATGGGGAAGCAATCAGCCCCAGCATTTT	CSARGDFGAKWGSNQPQHF
TRBV2	TRBD1	TRBJ2-3	NA	TGTGCCGTGACGGGGGACAGGGAGTGGGATACGCAGTATTTT	CAVTGDREWDTQYF
TRBV19	TRBD1	TRBJ2-4	NA	TGTGCCAGTAGCCGGGACAGAAACATTCAGTACTTC	CASSRDRNIQYF
TRBV20-1	NA	TRBJ2-7	NA	TGCAGTGCTAGAGATCGTGCTAGCGCAGACTACGAGCAGTACTTC	CSARDRASADYEQYF
TRBV11-2	NA	TRBJ2-7	NA	TGTGCCAGCAGCTTAGATCGGGCAGGCTACGAGCAGTACTTC	CASSLDRAGYEQYF
TRBV20-1	TRBD2	TRBJ2-1	NA	TGCAGTGCCGCCCGGACTAGCGGGGGGACGTACAATGAGCAGTTCTTC	CSAARTSGGTYNEQFF
TRBV29-1	TRBD1	TRBJ1-1	few	TGCAGCGGGAGAGCGACAGGGTGGGACACTGAAGCTTTCTTT	CSGRATGWDTEAFF
TRBV7-2	NA	TRBJ2-4	many	TGTGCCAGCAGCCCCCGGGGCGGGAACATTCAGTACTTC	CASSPRGGNIQYF
TRBV12-3/TRBV12-4	NA	TRBJ1-5	many	TGTGCCAGCAGTTCTCAAGCGGAGCCCCAGCATTTT	CASSSQAEPQHF
TRBV7-2	NA	TRBJ2-7	NA	TGTGCCAGCGTAGCCGACAATGCCTACGAGCAGTACTTC	CASVADNAYEQYF
TRBV12-3/TRBV12-4	NA	TRBJ1-3	many	TGTGCCAGCAGCTTCCCGACAGCTCCGAGCACCATATATTTT	CASSFPTAPSTIYF
TRBV30	NA	TRBJ1-1	NA	TGTGCCTGGACCCTGCTCAGCGGGGTGGGTGAAGCTTTCTTT	CAWTLLSGVGEAFF
TRBV20-1	TRBD2	TRBJ2-3	few	TGCAGTGCTACCCGGACTAGCGGGACGGCAGATACGCAGTATTTT	CSATRTSGTADTQYF
TRBV27	NA	TRBJ2-7	many	TGTGCCAGCAGTTTATCCGGAGGGGTCTCCTACGAGCAGTACTTC	CASSLSGGVSYEQYF
TRBV29-1	TRBD2	TRBJ2-1	NA	TGCAGCGTTCGAGGACTAGCGGGAGGGCATAGTGAGCAGTTCTTC	CSVRGLAGGHSEQFF
TRBV10-3	TRBD2	TRBJ2-5	few	TGTGCCATCAGCGTAGCGGGTGGGGAAGAGACCCAGTACTTC	CAISVAGGEETQYF
TRBV12-3/TRBV12-4	TRBD2	TRBJ2-5	NA	TGTGCCAGCAGTTCCACTAGCGCCTTGTCCCAAGAGACCCAGTACTTC	CASSSTSALSQETQYF
TRBV9	TRBD2	TRBJ2-1	NA	TGTGCCAGCAGCGTAGGACTAGCGGCGACCAATGAGCAGTTCTTC	CASSVGLAATNEQFF
TRBV7-2	NA	TRBJ1-5	few	TGTGCCAGCCGAGACTTAAGGGGTGGAGGCAATCAGCCCCAGCATTTT	CASRDLRGGGNQPQHF
TRBV6-1	TRBD2	TRBJ2-3	NA	TGTGCCAGCAGTGAAAGGGCTAGCGGGAGGGCGTCGAGATTCGGCACAGATACGCAGTATTTT	CASSERASGRASRFGTDTQYF
TRBV5-1	NA	TRBJ2-7	NA	TGCGCCAGCAGCGCAACGGGGGACTCCTACGAGCAGTACTTC	CASSATGDSYEQYF
TRBV11-3	TRBD2	TRBJ2-7	NA	TGTGCCAGCAGCTTAGCCCCAGCGGGAGCAGGTATTACCTACGAGCAGTACTTC	CASSLAPAGAGITYEQYF
TRBV9	TRBD2	TRBJ2-1	few	TGTGCCAGCAGCGAATACGGAGGGACTAGCGGGGGGGCCGGAGAGCAGTTCTTC	CASSEYGGTSGGAGEQFF
TRBV18	NA	TRBJ1-6	NA	TGTGCCAGCTCACTTCCGGACAGAGCGAATTCACCCCTCCACTTT	CASSLPDRANSPLHF
TRBV6-1	TRBD2	TRBJ2-2	NA	TGTGCCAGCAGTGAAGCGCGGGAGGGGGGGATAACCGGGGAGCTGTTTTTT	CASSEAREGGITGELFF
TRBV19	TRBD2	TRBJ2-1	NA	TGTGCCAGTAGACAGGATGCCGGGGGGAATGAGCAGTTCTTC	CASRQDAGGNEQFF
TRBV24-1	TRBD2	TRBJ2-1	few	TGTGCCACCAGTGATCCAACCTTAACTAGCGGGAGGGGATTCACCTACAATGAGCAGTTCTTC	CATSDPTLTSGRGFTYNEQFF
TRBV2	NA	TRBJ2-3	NA	TGTGCCAGCAGTTGGGGCAGTGCAGATACGCAGTATTTT	CASSWGSADTQYF
TRBV7-3	TRBD1	TRBJ2-7	few	TGTGCCAGCAGCTTGTCCGGGACAGCCGACGAGCAGTACTTC	CASSLSGTADEQYF
TRBV5-1	TRBD2	TRBJ2-7	few	TGCGCCAGCAGCTTGGAGATGTCATCTCCGGCAGGAGCGGGAGAGGAAGAGCAGTACTTC	CASSLEMSSPAGAGEEEQYF
TRBV25-1	TRBD2	TRBJ2-7	few	TGTGCCAGCAGTGATACTAGCGGGAGGCGGACCTACGAGCAGTACTTC	CASSDTSGRRTYEQYF
TRBV18	TRBD1	TRBJ2-7	NA	TGTGCCAGCTCACCACGGACAGGGACCTCATACTACGAGCAGTACTTC	CASSPRTGTSYYEQYF
TRBV5-1	NA	TRBJ1-1	once	TGCGCCAGCAGCTTCTCTCCCCCGGGCCAGGCCCTCCCTGAAGCTTTCTTT	CASSFSPPGQALPEAFF
TRBV29-1	NA	TRBJ2-3	NA	TGCAGCGTTGACCTACAATTGGCAGATACGCAGTATTTT	CSVDLQLADTQYF
TRBV20-1	TRBD2	TRBJ2-7	few	TGCAGTGCTAGAGATAGCGGGTTGGGGGAGCAGTACTTC	CSARDSGLGEQYF
TRBV7-9	NA	TRBJ2-5	NA	TGTGCCAGCAGCTTAGGCGAACGAGAGACCCAGTACTTC	CASSLGERETQYF
TRBV28	NA	TRBJ1-1	NA	TGTGCCAGCAGCCGCGGAACGAGTGGGGACACTGAAGCTTTCTTT	CASSRGTSGDTEAFF
TRBV5-1	TRBD2	TRBJ2-3	NA	TGCGCCAGCAGCTTTTTAGCGGGGGCCACAGATACGCAGTATTTT	CASSFLAGATDTQYF
TRBV7-9	NA	TRBJ2-5	few	TGTGCCAGCAGCTTATTTCTCGACGGGGAGACCCAGTACTTC	CASSLFLDGETQYF
TRBV5-1	NA	TRBJ2-3	NA	TGCGCCAGCAGCTTGGTGGACTACCCCTCCACAGATACGCAGTATTTT	CASSLVDYPSTDTQYF
TRBV5-5	TRBD2	TRBJ2-3	few	TGTGCCAGCAGCCGGACTAGCGGGAGAATGGCAGATACGCAGTATTTT	CASSRTSGRMADTQYF
TRBV15	NA	TRBJ2-5	NA	TGTGCCACCAGCAGAGGAGTAAGGGGGGAAGAGACCCAGTACTTC	CATSRGVRGEETQYF
TRBV4-2	NA	TRBJ2-1	few	TGTGCCAGCAGCCGGTCGCGACAGAGCTACAATGAGCAGTTCTTC	CASSRSRQSYNEQFF
TRBV9	TRBD1	TRBJ2-1	NA	TGTGCCAGCAGCGTCGGGGACAGGGGGCGGAATGAGCAGTTCTTC	CASSVGDRGRNEQFF
TRBV18	TRBD1	TRBJ1-1	NA	TGTGCCAGCTCACCTTTATCAGGGGGTAATGAAGCTTTCTTT	CASSPLSGGNEAFF
TRBV4-1	NA	TRBJ2-7	few	TGCGCCAGCAGCCAAGAACCAGGGATGATATCCTACGAGCAGTACTTC	CASSQEPGMISYEQYF
TRBV29-1	TRBD2	TRBJ2-1	few	TGCAGCGTTGAACTAGCGGGTGAGCAGTTCTTC	CSVELAGEQFF
TRBV7-2	NA	TRBJ1-1	few	TGTGCCAGCAGCTTTGGGGGGCAGAGAACTGAAGCTTTCTTT	CASSFGGQRTEAFF
TRBV24-1	TRBD1	TRBJ2-3	NA	TGTGCCACCAGTGATGCGACAGGGGGCGGGTATACGCAGTATTTT	CATSDATGGGYTQYF
TRBV20-1	NA	TRBJ1-5	few	TGCAGTGCTACCCTCGGCATCAGCAATCAGCCCCAGCATTTT	CSATLGISNQPQHF